The rows below give T cell receptor beta chains drawn from one sample of a study of HIV-infected patients and healthy controls. TCRdb recomputed calls from the 5' RACE reads with MiXCR, one row per CDR3 protein. The sample yields 7,500 or so distinct CDR3 sequences, about a tenth seen once. The sequences come from blood, collected before antiretroviral therapy. The receptors here all came from an adult with HIV infection. The CDR3 runs from the conserved cysteine through the conserved F or W. D genes are given only for firm matches. Clone sizes are given selectively: once, few, many, or a class where the clone is expanded.

cdr3_nt	cdr3_aa	clone_size	d_call	j_call	v_call
TGCAGTACCTCCTCGTATCCTGGCGGGAGACTCACAGATACGCAGTATTTT	CSTSSYPGGRLTDTQYF	many	TRBD2	TRBJ2-3	TRBV20-1
TGCAGCGTTGAAGGGGAGCAGGGAAAAGAGACCCAGTACTTC	CSVEGEQGKETQYF	many	-	TRBJ2-5	TRBV29-1
TGCGCCAGCAGCACCCGACAGCTCTCTTCGGGGGCCAACGTCCTGACTTTC	CASSTRQLSSGANVLTF	many	-	TRBJ2-6	TRBV5-1
TGTGCCAGCAGTTCCCAGACAGGGACGCACATTCAGTACTTC	CASSSQTGTHIQYF	medium-sized	TRBD1	TRBJ2-4	TRBV6-5
TGTGCCAGCCAGGACAGGGGTAATCAGCCCCAGCATTTT	CASQDRGNQPQHF	-	TRBD1	TRBJ1-5	TRBV19
TGTGCCAGCAGTCTCGGACAGGGGCTGACCAATCAGCCCCAGCATTTT	CASSLGQGLTNQPQHF	many	TRBD1	TRBJ1-5	TRBV12-3/TRBV12-4
TGTGCCAGCAGCCTCGGGACAGGGAGGACTGAAGCTTTCTTT	CASSLGTGRTEAFF	medium-sized	TRBD1	TRBJ1-1	TRBV5-8
TGCGCCAGCAGCCCCTCAGGCAGCCTCGAGCAGTACTTC	CASSPSGSLEQYF	many	-	TRBJ2-7	TRBV5-1
TGCAGTGCGCCGACAGGGGTCACTAATGAAAAACTGTTTTTT	CSAPTGVTNEKLFF	-	TRBD1	TRBJ1-4	TRBV20-1
TGCAGTGCTATTGATCGAGAGAACACCGGGGAGCTGTTTTTT	CSAIDRENTGELFF	many	-	TRBJ2-2	TRBV20-1
TGTGCCAGCAGCCCACCCGGCGGCAATCAGCCCCAGCATTTT	CASSPPGGNQPQHF	many	-	TRBJ1-5	TRBV7-2
TGTGCCAGCAGTACCCTCTCCGCGGGCACAGATACGCAGTATTTT	CASSTLSAGTDTQYF	many	-	TRBJ2-3	TRBV12-3/TRBV12-4
TGTGCCTGGAGGGGTACAGCCACTGAAGCTTTCTTT	CAWRGTATEAFF	many	-	TRBJ1-1	TRBV30
TGTGCCAGCAGGGGGACCGGTGGAAACACCATATATTTT	CASRGTGGNTIYF	many	-	TRBJ1-3	TRBV28
TGTGCCAGCAGTTTACGAAGGCTTAGGCAGGGAGGGAATCAGCCCCAGCATTTT	CASSLRRLRQGGNQPQHF	many	-	TRBJ1-5	TRBV12-3/TRBV12-4
TGCAGCGTTGTCTTGGCATGGGACACTGAAGCTTTCTTT	CSVVLAWDTEAFF	many	-	TRBJ1-1	TRBV29-1
TGTGCCAGTAGTACTGGGGGCCTAGGTGGCTACACCTTC	CASSTGGLGGYTF	few	-	TRBJ1-2	TRBV19
TGTGCCAGCAGTCTAGCGGGAAGTCGCACAGATACGCAGTATTTT	CASSLAGSRTDTQYF	medium-sized	TRBD2	TRBJ2-3	TRBV28
TGTGCCAGCAGTTATAAGGTCCCCGAGGGCGAGCAGTACTTC	CASSYKVPEGEQYF	-	-	TRBJ2-7	TRBV6-2/TRBV6-3
TGCAGTGCTAGAGAGCTCGGCCCGACTAGCGGGCATCCTTACGAGCAGTACTTC	CSARELGPTSGHPYEQYF	many	TRBD2	TRBJ2-7	TRBV20-1
TGTGCCAGCAGCTTAGGGGGGAGGGCCTTGGGGGACACCGGGGAGCTGTTTTTT	CASSLGGRALGDTGELFF	many	TRBD2	TRBJ2-2	TRBV7-8
TGTGCCACCAGCGGGGAGGGCCGGTACCAAGAGACCCAGTACTTC	CATSGEGRYQETQYF	-	TRBD2	TRBJ2-5	TRBV15
TGTGCCAGCAGTTCCGGGACTAGCGCCTCCTACGAGCAGTACTTC	CASSSGTSASYEQYF	many	TRBD2	TRBJ2-7	TRBV12-3/TRBV12-4
TGTGCCAGCAGTTTTCTTAGCGGGACAGATACGCAGTATTTT	CASSFLSGTDTQYF	many	TRBD2	TRBJ2-3	TRBV28
TGTGCCAGCAGCTTCGGACAGGGCGGAACTCTAAGGAATCAGCCCCAGCATTTT	CASSFGQGGTLRNQPQHF	many	TRBD1	TRBJ1-5	TRBV28
TGTGCCAGCAGCCAAGTAGCGGAGCTGAGCTCCTACGAGCAGTACTTC	CASSQVAELSSYEQYF	many	-	TRBJ2-7	TRBV4-2
TGTGCCAGCAGCTTAGCCGGGGAGCAGCCCCAGCATTTT	CASSLAGEQPQHF	-	-	TRBJ1-5	TRBV7-8
TGCGCCAGCAGCACGGGTGATTCCGGGACTAGCACAGATACGCAGTATTTT	CASSTGDSGTSTDTQYF	many	-	TRBJ2-3	TRBV5-1
TGTGCCAGTAGTATAGAGGGTGCAGCAGAGACCCAGTACTTC	CASSIEGAAETQYF	many	-	TRBJ2-5	TRBV19
TGTGCCAGCAGAGCCACCAGGGGAACCTACGAGCAGTACTTC	CASRATRGTYEQYF	many	-	TRBJ2-7	TRBV6-5
TGTGCCAGCACTCCGGGACAGGGCGGGAACGAGCAGTACTTC	CASTPGQGGNEQYF	many	TRBD1	TRBJ2-7	TRBV6-5
TGTGCCAGTAGTATCCAGAGGGGGAGCTATGGCTACACCTTC	CASSIQRGSYGYTF	many	-	TRBJ1-2	TRBV19
TGTGCCAGCAGCGTAGGTACCCGCGGGTCCCAAGAGACCCAGTACTTC	CASSVGTRGSQETQYF	medium-sized	-	TRBJ2-5	TRBV9
TGTGCCAGCAGTGAGCTTCTAAGTTGGCAGCCCCAGCATTTT	CASSELLSWQPQHF	-	-	TRBJ1-5	TRBV25-1
TGCAGTGCTCTTAGCGGGATCAGCACAGATACGCAGTATTTT	CSALSGISTDTQYF	many	TRBD2	TRBJ2-3	TRBV20-1
TGTGCCAGTAGTCGGGGACAGGGGTGGGGCAATCAGCCCCAGCATTTT	CASSRGQGWGNQPQHF	few	TRBD1	TRBJ1-5	TRBV19
TGCGCCAGCAGCCAAGATCACGGCCTCGGCCCTTTGAGAAGGGATTTT	CASSQDHGLGPLRRDF	many	-	TRBJ2-3	TRBV4-3
TGTGCCAGCAGCTACCTAGCGGGGGGGTTGGAGCAGTACTTC	CASSYLAGGLEQYF	medium-sized	TRBD2	TRBJ2-7	TRBV14
TGTGCCTGGAGTCTGGTACGAGGGACCCAGTACTTC	CAWSLVRGTQYF	-	-	TRBJ2-5	TRBV30
TGTGCCAGCAGCCTACTGGAAACCGGAAATTCACCCCTCCACTTT	CASSLLETGNSPLHF	few	-	TRBJ1-6	TRBV7-2
TGCAGCGTGTCCGGGACAGGGGGAGTCAACGAGCAGTACTTC	CSVSGTGGVNEQYF	many	TRBD1	TRBJ2-7	TRBV29-1
TGTGCCAGCAGCTTTAGAGGTTACAATCAGCCCCAGCATTTT	CASSFRGYNQPQHF	-	-	TRBJ1-5	TRBV7-2
TGCGCCAGCAGCTCCCAAGACCCAAGGGGTGAAAAACTGTTTTTT	CASSSQDPRGEKLFF	many	-	TRBJ1-4	TRBV5-1
TGTGCCAGCAGCCACCCCACAGCGGGACTTTACAATGAGCAGTTCTTC	CASSHPTAGLYNEQFF	medium-sized	TRBD2	TRBJ2-1	TRBV3-1
TGTGCCAGTGACAACGGTCGCAATCAGCCCCAGCATTTT	CASDNGRNQPQHF	many	-	TRBJ1-5	TRBV6-2/TRBV6-3
TGTGCCAGCAGCTTAGCAGGGATGAATCAGCCCCAGCATTTT	CASSLAGMNQPQHF	many	-	TRBJ1-5	TRBV7-2
TGCAGCGTTGAAAGGTCGTACAATGAGCAGTTCTTC	CSVERSYNEQFF	many	-	TRBJ2-1	TRBV29-1
TGTGCCACGGACGGGACAGGGGTCGGCATTGGCAATCAGCCCCAGCATTTT	CATDGTGVGIGNQPQHF	many	TRBD1	TRBJ1-5	TRBV6-2/TRBV6-3
TGTGCCAGTAGTATGGGCAGCCTCTCCTACGAGCAGTACTTC	CASSMGSLSYEQYF	medium-sized	-	TRBJ2-7	TRBV19
TGTGCCAGCTCACTTAGGGGTGGTGAGCAGTTCTTC	CASSLRGGEQFF	many	-	TRBJ2-1	TRBV18
TGTGCCAGCAGCTATGGGGGGGGCAATGAGCAGTTCTTC	CASSYGGGNEQFF	many	TRBD2	TRBJ2-1	TRBV11-2
TGCAGTGCTGGCGCAGGGGGGCGCGAGACCCAGTACTTC	CSAGAGGRETQYF	many	-	TRBJ2-5	TRBV20-1
TGTGCCAGCAGTTACCCCCGACAGGGCGGAAGCAATCAGCCCCAGCATTTT	CASSYPRQGGSNQPQHF	many	TRBD1	TRBJ1-5	TRBV6-2/TRBV6-3
TGTGCCAGCAGCAGGGGATCAACTAATGAAAAACTGTTTTTT	CASSRGSTNEKLFF	medium-sized	-	TRBJ1-4	TRBV2